The sequence of this TCR beta chain was determined in a study of blood T cell repertoires in COVID-19. The V gene's germline CDR1 is SGHRS and CDR2 YFSETQ. With 4 bases clipped from V and 5 bases from J, the junction kept 5 bases outside the gene matches. This CDR3 has 14 amino acids. Study members were between about 18 and 100 years old and lived in about two dozen US regions. Cohorts were determined from participant-reported clinical history. Original handling: From reference gene primer amplification, estimates of nucleated cell counts were derived. The data were produced by immunoSEQ multiplex PCR, yet TCRdb's version contains in-frame clones alone and is incomplete. The V and J calls and clone size were taken over from that table, and D and trimming were inferred from the DNA. The sample lists about 380,000 clones, 85% to 90% seen once, with more than 0.95% in the top ten.

This TCR derives from a woman aged 18-30 years who had recovered from COVID-19. V usage is TRBV5-1 and J usage is TRBJ2-5; 10 nucleotides align to TRBD1. The material sequenced was PBMCs or T cells enriched from blood (not recorded which). CDR3 coding DNA: TGCGCCAGCAGCCAGGGGACAGGGGAGGAGACCCAGTACTTC. Its translation is CASSQGTGEETQYF.